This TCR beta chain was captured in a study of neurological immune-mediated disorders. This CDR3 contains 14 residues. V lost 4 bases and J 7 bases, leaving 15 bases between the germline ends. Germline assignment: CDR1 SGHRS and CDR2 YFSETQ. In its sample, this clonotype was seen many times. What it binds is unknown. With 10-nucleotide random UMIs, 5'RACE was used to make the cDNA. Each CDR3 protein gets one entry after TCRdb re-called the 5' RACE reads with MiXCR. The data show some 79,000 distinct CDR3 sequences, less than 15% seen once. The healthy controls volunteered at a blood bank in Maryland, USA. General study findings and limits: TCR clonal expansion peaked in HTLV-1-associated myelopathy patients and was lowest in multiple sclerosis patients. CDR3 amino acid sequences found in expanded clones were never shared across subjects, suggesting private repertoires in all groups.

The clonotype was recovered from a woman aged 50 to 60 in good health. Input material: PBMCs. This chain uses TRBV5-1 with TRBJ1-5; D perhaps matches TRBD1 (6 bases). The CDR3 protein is CASSTGTPGQPQHF. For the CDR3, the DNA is TGCGCCAGCAGCACAGGGACCCCGGGGCAGCCCCAGCATTTT. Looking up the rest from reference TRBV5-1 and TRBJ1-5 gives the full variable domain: KAGVTQTPRYLIKTRGQQVTLSCSPISGHRSVSWYQQTPGQGLQFLFEYFSETQRNKGNFPGRFSGRQFSNSRSEMNVSTLELGDSALYLCASSTGTPGQPQHFGDGTRLSIL.